The 10 T cell receptor beta chains below come from one sample, sequenced in a study of blood T cell repertoires in COVID-19. Clones were sequenced by immunoSEQ multiplex PCR, and TCRdb holds only the in-frame ones, with some missing. The data show 150,000 to 200,000 clones, less than 85% seen once. Specimen: PBMCs or T cells enriched from blood (not recorded which). The receptors were gathered from a woman aged 55 to 70 with acute COVID-19.

The chain is built from TRBV5-8 and TRBJ2-7, with a possible D match to TRBD1 (6 bases). Germline lookup yields CDR1 SGHTS and CDR2 YDEGEE. This CDR3 is 14 amino acids long. Trimming took 4 bases from V and 3 from J, leaving 14 bases between them. This CDR3 is CASSDGDTNYEQYV. CDR3 in DNA: TGTGCCAGCAGCGACGGGGACACAAACTACGAGCAGTACGTC.

The chain combines TRBV12-3 or TRBV12-4 with TRBJ2-1; tentative D call: TRBD2 (5 bases). V was trimmed by 0 bases and J by 9 bases, leaving 9 bases between them. The CDR3 is 13 residues long. The CDR3 spells CASSLAGEGEQFF. The CDR3 nucleotides are TGTGCCAGCAGTTTAGCGGGCGAGGGTGAGCAGTTCTTC.

A single count supports this clone. The V call is TRBV4-2, the J call TRBJ1-2, with 10 bases fitting TRBD1. Germline loops: CDR1 LGHNA, CDR2 YNFKEQ. The CDR3 has 14 amino acids. The trim removed 3 bases at V and 8 bases at J, leaving 6 bases unmatched. CDR3 sequence (DNA): TGTGCCAGCAGCCACGATGGGACAGGGGACGGCTACACCTTC. This encodes CASSHDGTGDGYTF.

The rearrangement joins TRBV14 to TRBJ2-1, with TRBD1 matching 8 bases. From germline, CDR1 is SGHDN and CDR2 FVKESK. This CDR3 spans 19 amino acids. J gave up 6 bases and V 5 bases, and 21 bases lay outside the gene matches. The CDR3 region is CASSSRGPEGRGSLNEQFF. DNA for the CDR3: TGTGCCAGCAGCTCCAGGGGGCCCGAGGGCCGGGGTTCTCTCAATGAGCAGTTCTTC.

The chain couples TRBV7-9 to TRBJ2-1, with 9 bases lining up with TRBD1. From germline, CDR1 is SEHNR and CDR2 FQNEAQ (reference sequence). This CDR3 is 16 amino acids long. J was trimmed by 7 bases and V by 3 bases; bases with no gene match: 10. CDR3 in amino acids: CASSLAQGAQGNEQFF. The CDR3 DNA sequence: TGTGCCAGCAGCTTGGCACAGGGGGCGCAGGGAAATGAGCAGTTCTTC.

The CDR3 bases are TGTGCCAGCAGTCCGGGACAATGGAATCAGCCCCAGCATTTT. Translating gives CASSPGQWNQPQHF. The chain uses TRBV28 and TRBJ1-5; weak D call: TRBD1 (6 bases). CDR3 length: 14 residues. The V end lost 5 bases, the J end lost 4 bases, and 12 bases lay between the germline ends. Germline CDR1 reads MDHEN; CDR2 reads SYDVKM. Complete variable domain (other parts from reference TRBV28 and TRBJ1-5): DVKVTQSSRYLVKRTGEKVFLECVQDMDHENMFWYRQDPGLGLRLIYFSYDVKMKEKGDIPEGYSVSREKKERFSLILESASTNQTSMYLCASSPGQWNQPQHFGDGTRLSIL.

The chain couples TRBV18 to TRBJ2-1; no clear D. Trimming took off 3 bases at V and 7 bases at J, with 7 bases between the two ends. The CDR3 covers 12 residues. Per the germline V gene, CDR1 is KGHSH and CDR2 is LQKENI. As DNA, the CDR3 is TGTGCCAGCTCACCGTCAGATAATGAGCAGTTCTTC. Translating it yields CASSPSDNEQFF.

The chain carries TRBV29-1 and TRBJ2-1, with 8 nucleotides matching TRBD2. The germline V gene encodes CDR1 SQVTM and CDR2 ANQGSEA. The CDR3 totals 14 residues. V lost 6 bases, J lost 3 bases, and 7 bases stayed unmatched. The CDR3 spells CSVSGAGGYNEQFF. The CDR3 DNA is TGCAGCGTCTCAGGGGCGGGAGGCTACAATGAGCAGTTCTTC.

The chain links TRBV3-1 (or the pseudogene TRBV3-2) to TRBJ2-1; 10 bases agree with TRBD2. This CDR3 region has 14 residues. Germline V gene lookup returns CDR1 LGHDT and CDR2 YNNKEL (reference sequence). The V segment lost 4 bases and the J segment 8 bases; nucleotides outside the gene matches: 5. The DNA of the CDR3 is TGTGCCAGCAGCCTGGCTAGCGGGGGAGATGAGCAGTTCTTC. Its translation: CASSLASGGDEQFF.

V and J are TRBV24-1 and TRBJ2-1, with D unclear. V was cut by 3 bases and J by 3 bases, with 2 bases left in between. The CDR3 contains 12 residues. Germline values: CDR1 KGHDR, CDR2 SFDVKD. CDR3 DNA sequence: TGTGCCACCAGTGATCACTACAATGAGCAGTTCTTC. This gives the protein CATSDHYNEQFF.